Following are 25 T cell receptor beta chains from one sample sequenced in a study of blood T cell repertoires in COVID-19. The protocol was immunoSEQ multiplex PCR, while the TCRdb copy is restricted to in-frame clones and leaves out a portion. The repertoire holds approximately 440,000 clones, about nine tenths seen once, with 0.6% in the top ten. Sequencing was carried out using PBMCs or T cells enriched from blood (not recorded which). Receptors originate from a man younger than 30 who had recovered from COVID-19.

This sequence joins TRBV7-3 and TRBJ1-1; a weak D match, TRBD1 (6 bases). V was trimmed by 0 bases and J by 1 base, leaving 9 bases between them. CDR1 and CDR2 from the germline V gene are SGHTA and FQGTGA. The CDR3 runs 15 residues. CDR3: CASSLTRDTNTEAFF. In DNA form, the CDR3 reads TGTGCCAGCAGCTTAACGAGGGACACGAACACTGAAGCTTTCTTT.

In this sample, this clone turned up once. The V call is TRBV29-1, the J call TRBJ1-4, with TRBD1 identical over 7 bases. Germline loops: CDR1 SQVTM, CDR2 ANQGSEA. CDR3 length equals 14 residues. V gave up 6 bases and J gave up 3 bases; unmatched junction bases: 7. In DNA form, the CDR3 reads TGCAGCGTAGCGCAGGGACAGCCTAATGAAAAACTGTTTTTT. Translating gives CSVAQGQPNEKLFF.

CDR3 sequence reads: CASSESRRGFLAGYTGELFF. CDR3 sequence (DNA): TGCGCCAGCAGTGAGTCGCGGAGGGGTTTCCTAGCGGGATACACCGGGGAGCTGTTTTTT. The chain recombines TRBV10-2 with TRBJ2-2; 9 bases agree with TRBD2. Germline CDR1 reads WSHSY; CDR2 reads SAAADI. The ends lost 0 bases at V and 3 bases at J; junction bases unmatched: 14. CDR3 length: 20 residues.

V and J are TRBV5-6 and TRBJ2-1; D possibly corresponds to TRBD2 (6 bases). Trimming cost V 4 bases and J 15 bases, with 14 bases left between them. There are 11 residues in the CDR3. From germline, CDR1 is SGHDT and CDR2 YYEEEE. In DNA, the CDR3 is TGTGCCAGCAGCGCGGGGCCTAGGCTGTTCTTC. Encoded protein: CASSAGPRLFF.

This clone showed up just once. The rearrangement links TRBV7-9 to TRBJ2-7, with 9 positions matching TRBD1. J was trimmed by 0 bases and V by 5 bases; bases with no gene match: 5. This CDR3 comprises 15 residues. CDR1 is SEHNR and CDR2 is FQNEAQ in the germline V gene (reference sequence). The CDR3 reads CASSPGGQGSYEQYF. In DNA form, the CDR3 reads TGTGCCAGCAGCCCCGGGGGACAGGGCTCCTACGAGCAGTACTTC.

The chain is built from TRBV19 and TRBJ1-1, with a possible D match to TRBD1 (6 bases). Trimming left V 3 bases short and J 11 bases short, with 19 bases between. The CDR3 runs to 14 residues. Germline V CDR1 and CDR2: LNHDA, SQIVND (reference sequence). The CDR3 bases are TGTGCCAGTAGTATCTCGGGGGGGCATCCTAAGGCTTTCTTT. Protein product: CASSISGGHPKAFF.

V usage is TRBV27 and J usage is TRBJ1-2; D not certain. The CDR3 sequence is 17 residues long. The germline V gene has CDR1 MNHEY and CDR2 SMNVEV (reference sequence). Trimming pared 5 bases from V and 1 base from J, leaving 20 bases between. CDR3 nucleotides: TGTGCCAGCAGTAGCTTAGGCGGGCAGACTCTTAACTATGGCTACACCTTC. Translation: CASSSLGGQTLNYGYTF.

The rearrangement uses TRBV10-2 and TRBJ1-1; the D gene is possibly TRBD1 (5 bases). The CDR3 covers 13 residues. The germline gives CDR1 WSHSY, CDR2 SAAADI. V was shortened by 2 bases and J by 5 bases, with 9 bases between the two germline ends. CDR3 protein: CASSEGAGTEAFF. The CDR3 coding sequence is TGCGCCAGCAGTGAGGGGGCAGGGACTGAAGCTTTCTTT.

The chain links TRBV30 to TRBJ1-1, with a weak D call TRBD1 (5 bases). Trimming took off 4 bases at V and 1 base at J, with 16 bases between the two ends. The CDR3 loop spans 15 amino acids. Germline loops: CDR1 GTSNPN, CDR2 SVGIG (reference sequence). The CDR3 region is CAWNRRQIPNTEAFF. The CDR3, as DNA: TGTGCCTGGAATAGGAGACAGATCCCGAACACTGAAGCTTTCTTT.

This chain uses TRBV24-1 with TRBJ2-2; D perhaps matches TRBD1 (6 bases). Germline V gene lookup returns CDR1 KGHDR and CDR2 SFDVKD. The V gene lost 4 bases and the J gene lost 5 bases, with 19 bases spanning the gap. This CDR3 has 17 residues. The CDR3 DNA follows: TGTGCCACCAGTGAGCAACCCAGGGGCACAGGGACCGGGGAGCTGTTTTTT. Protein: CATSEQPRGTGTGELFF.

The chain is built from TRBV7-7 and TRBJ2-7; TRBD1 matches at 8 bases. Per the germline V gene, CDR1 is SSHAT and CDR2 is FNYEAQ (reference sequence). V shed 5 bases, J shed 6 bases, and the junction held 9 bases outside the gene matches. The CDR3 covers 14 residues. The CDR3 loop is CASSPTTGVGEQYF. The CDR3 nucleotides are TGTGCCAGCAGCCCCACGACAGGGGTAGGCGAGCAGTACTTC.

The chain has TRBV7-9 and TRBJ1-5; 12 nucleotides agree with TRBD1. V shed 5 bases and J 2 bases; nucleotides not matched to a gene: 10. Germline V lookup: CDR1 SEHNR, CDR2 FQNEAQ (reference sequence). The CDR3 has 18 amino acids. For the CDR3, the DNA is TGTGCCAGCAGCCCCGGGACAGGGGGCGATGTACGCAATCAGCCCCAGCATTTT. Translation: CASSPGTGGDVRNQPQHF.

The sample holds a few counts of this clone. The chain links TRBV19 to TRBJ2-2; weak D call: TRBD1 (6 bases). CDR1 is LNHDA and CDR2 is SQIVND in the germline V gene (reference sequence). Trimming removed 0 bases at V and 8 bases at J, with 7 bases between. This CDR3 region has 13 residues. DNA of the CDR3: TGTGCCAGTAGTATAGACAGGGGAGGGGAGCTGTTTTTT. This gives the protein CASSIDRGGELFF.

V and J are TRBV5-1 and TRBJ2-6; a possible D gene is TRBD2 (5 bases). The germline V gene encodes CDR1 SGHRS and CDR2 YFSETQ. V gave up 2 bases and J gave up 0 bases, with 6 bases separating them. The CDR3 has 15 residues. The CDR3 region is CASSFRGSGANVLTF. Written as DNA, the CDR3 is TGCGCCAGCAGCTTCCGGGGCTCTGGGGCCAACGTCCTGACTTTC. Looking up the rest from reference TRBV5-1 and TRBJ2-6 gives the full variable domain: KAGVTQTPRYLIKTRGQQVTLSCSPISGHRSVSWYQQTPGQGLQFLFEYFSETQRNKGNFPGRFSGRQFSNSRSEMNVSTLELGDSALYLCASSFRGSGANVLTFGAGSRLTVL.

The chain recombines TRBV9 with TRBJ1-2; 7 bases are a match to TRBD1. The junction had 11 bases not matched to a gene; V was cut back by 1 base and J by 2 bases. CDR1 is SGDLS, CDR2 YYNGEE, per germline. This CDR3 is 17 amino acids long. The CDR3 loop reads CASSVQETPRGNYGYTF. DNA of the CDR3: TGTGCCAGCAGCGTACAGGAAACCCCCAGGGGGAACTATGGCTACACCTTC.

The gene calls are TRBV30 and TRBJ2-7; maybe TRBD2 (5 bases). This CDR3 is built from 13 residues. CDR1 is GTSNPN, CDR2 SVGIG, per germline (reference sequence). V lost 2 bases and J lost 2, with 10 bases in between. CDR3: CAWSPSGPYEQYF. In DNA, the CDR3 is TGTGCCTGGAGTCCGAGCGGACCCTACGAGCAGTACTTC.

The CDR3 DNA is TGTGCCAGCAGTCCGGGACAACTTAATGAAAAACTGTTTTTT. Amino acids: CASSPGQLNEKLFF. The chain combines TRBV2 with TRBJ1-4; TRBD1 might be the D (6 bases). The V end lost 5 bases, the J end lost 4 bases, and 11 bases lay between the germline ends. CDR1 and CDR2 (germline): SNHLY, FYNNEI. The CDR3 totals 14 residues.

V usage is TRBV7-2 and J usage is TRBJ2-7, with D perhaps matching TRBD1 (6 bases). The CDR3 loop spans 16 amino acids. Trimming took off 5 bases at V and 3 bases at J, with 20 bases between the two ends. Germline lookup yields CDR1 SGHTA and CDR2 FQGNSA. DNA for the CDR3: TGTGCCAGCAGCCGTAGGGTGGGGGCCCTGTTCTACGAGCAGTACTTC. Protein sequence: CASSRRVGALFYEQYF.

The chain is built from TRBV7-8 and TRBJ2-7, with TRBD2 matching over 7 bases. Germline V CDR1 and CDR2: SGHVS, FQNEAQ. The CDR3 consists of 16 residues. V gave up 5 bases and J gave up 3 bases; unmatched junction bases: 13. CDR3 nucleotides: TGTGCCAGCAGCCGATCCCGGGAGGATCTTAGCTACGAGCAGTACTTC. It is translated as CASSRSREDLSYEQYF. Based on the CDR3 plus reference TRBV7-8 and TRBJ2-7, the full variable domain is GAGVSQSPRYKVAKRGQDVALRCDPISGHVSLFWYQQALGQGPEFLTYFQNEAQLDKSGLPSDRFFAERPEGSVSTLKIQRTQQEDSAVYLCASSRSREDLSYEQYFGPGTRLTVT.

The rearrangement links TRBV3-1 (or the pseudogene TRBV3-2) to TRBJ1-6, with D possibly matching TRBD1 (5 bases). The V end was cut by 1 base, the J end by 7 bases, with 17 bases between. Germline CDR1 and CDR2: LGHDT and YNNKEL (reference sequence). This CDR3 has 17 amino acids. The CDR3 DNA is TGTGCCAGCAGCCAAGTCCCCGGGGGTGGTGTGAATTCACCCCTCCACTTT. Translation: CASSQVPGGGVNSPLHF.

The chain has TRBV5-1 and TRBJ1-2, with D possibly TRBD1 on 5 matching bases. Germline CDR1 is SGHRS and CDR2 is YFSETQ. The CDR3 sequence is 15 residues long. The V end was cut by 0 bases, the J end by 7 bases, with 16 bases between. The DNA of the CDR3 is TGCGCCAGCAGCTTGGACCGGAGGGCAGGGAGTGGCTACACCTTC. This sequence encodes CASSLDRRAGSGYTF.

The V gene is TRBV7-3, the J gene TRBJ1-6, with TRBD1 matching 7 bases. The CDR3 is made up of 15 amino acids. V lost 6 bases and J lost 5; bases outside the gene matches: 7. The germline gives CDR1 SGHTA, CDR2 FQGTGA. The CDR3: CASSTGQANNSPLHF. As DNA, the CDR3 is TGTGCCAGCAGTACTGGACAGGCCAATAATTCACCCCTCCACTTT.

The chain couples TRBV2 to TRBJ2-1; unclear D gene. V dropped 1 base and J dropped 3 bases, with 10 bases sitting between them. Germline lookup yields CDR1 SNHLY and CDR2 FYNNEI. This CDR3 is built from 15 residues. As DNA, the CDR3 is TGTGCCAGCAGTGAAGAGCCGAGTAGCTACAATGAGCAGTTCTTC. Protein product: CASSEEPSSYNEQFF.

The chain is built from TRBV2 and TRBJ1-2; the D is unclear. The germline gives CDR1 SNHLY, CDR2 FYNNEI. This CDR3 region has 15 residues. V lost 1 base and J lost 0, with 9 bases in between. CDR3 in DNA: TGTGCCAGCAGTGAAGAGCGTGAGTCTAACTATGGCTACACCTTC. As protein: CASSEERESNYGYTF.

DNA for the CDR3: TGTGCCAGCAGCCAAGATTATAAACAAAAGTATGGCTACACCTTC. This gives the protein CASSQDYKQKYGYTF. The rearrangement uses TRBV4-2 and TRBJ1-2; no firm D call. CDR1 and CDR2 from the germline V gene are LGHNA and YNFKEQ. The length of the CDR3 is 15 residues. Deletions cut 0 bases from V and 5 bases from J, with 13 bases between.